This T cell receptor (beta chain) was sequenced for a study of vaccination effects on CD4 cells after COVID-19. Study summary: It was two doses of either the BNT162b2 or mRNA-1273 vaccine that participants received. Broader study findings: In healthy vaccinees, only 1 of 255 vaccine-induced clones cross-reacted with common cold coronaviruses. Few convalescent patients were studied, and early post-infection samples were lacking.

After expansion with viral peptide pools in the ViraFEST assay, antigen-specific CD4+ T cells were sequenced. The culture ran for about 10 days, and then CD4+ T cells were isolated. Having tested negative for nucleocapsid antibodies, the vaccine recipients showed no prior SARS-CoV-2 infection. Produced via immunoSEQ multiplex PCR; TCRdb's table is partial and in-frame only. The table includes tens of thousands of clones, 65% to 75% detected once. Germline V gives CDR1 SGDLS, CDR2 YYNGEE. Trimming left V 0 bases short and J 5 bases short, with 11 bases between. This CDR3 has 14 amino acids. In regard to this clone: Its matching antigen is unknown.

The specimen comprised CD4+ T cells from PBMCs cultured with HCoV-NL63 spike peptides, sampled before COVID-19 vaccination. The receptor was isolated from a human donor who received a COVID-19 vaccine. V gene TRBV9 combines with J gene TRBJ1-1; no clear D gene. CDR3 sequence: CASSVDRYGTEAFF. The CDR3 nucleotides are TGTGCCAGCAGCGTAGACAGATACGGGACTGAAGCTTTCTTT.